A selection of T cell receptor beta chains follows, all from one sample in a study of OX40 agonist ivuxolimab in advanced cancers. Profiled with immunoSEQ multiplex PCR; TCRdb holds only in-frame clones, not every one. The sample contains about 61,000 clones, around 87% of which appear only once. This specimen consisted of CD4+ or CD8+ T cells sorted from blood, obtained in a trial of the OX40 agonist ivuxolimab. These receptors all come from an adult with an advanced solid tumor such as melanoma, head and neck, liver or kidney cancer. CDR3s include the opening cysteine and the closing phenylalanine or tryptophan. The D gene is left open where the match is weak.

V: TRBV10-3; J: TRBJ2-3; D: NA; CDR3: CAISEGGYTQYF; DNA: TGTGCCATCAGTGAGGGGGGTTATACGCAGTATTTT
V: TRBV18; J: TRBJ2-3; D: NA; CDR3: CASSPNTRTDTQYF; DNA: TGTGCCAGCTCACCAAATACACGAACAGATACGCAGTATTTT
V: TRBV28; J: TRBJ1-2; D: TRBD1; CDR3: CASSFWVGRGYGYTF; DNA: TGTGCCAGCAGTTTTTGGGTCGGCAGGGGGTATGGCTACACCTTC
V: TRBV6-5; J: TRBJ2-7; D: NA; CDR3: CASRTASAAGYEQYF; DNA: TGTGCCAGCAGGACCGCCTCAGCGGCTGGCTACGAGCAGTACTTC
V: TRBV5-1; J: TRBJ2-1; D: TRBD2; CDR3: CASSLGEAGGNEQFF; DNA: TGCGCCAGCAGCTTGGGGGAAGCGGGGGGGAATGAGCAGTTCTTC
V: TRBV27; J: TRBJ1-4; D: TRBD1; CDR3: CASSKTGGRAEKLFF; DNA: TGTGCCAGCAGCAAAACAGGGGGCCGGGCTGAAAAACTGTTTTTT
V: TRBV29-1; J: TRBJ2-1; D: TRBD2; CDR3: CSLLGGGVYNEQFF; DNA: TGCAGCCTACTGGGCGGGGGGGTTTACAATGAGCAGTTCTTC
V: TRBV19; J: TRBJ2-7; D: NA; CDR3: CASSPYSGTLTIEQYF; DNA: TGTGCCAGTAGTCCCTACTCCGGGACACTGACTATTGAGCAGTACTTC
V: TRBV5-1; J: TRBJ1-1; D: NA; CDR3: CASRAQTANTEAFF; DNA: TGCGCCAGCAGGGCCCAGACAGCCAACACTGAAGCTTTCTTT
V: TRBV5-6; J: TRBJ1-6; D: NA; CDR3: CASSLGRTMSSSPLHF; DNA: TGTGCCAGCAGCTTGGGCCGGACAATGTCTTCTTCACCCCTCCACTTT
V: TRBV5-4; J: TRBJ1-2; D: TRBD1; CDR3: CASRLTGDTYGYTF; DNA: TGTGCCAGCAGGCTGACAGGGGACACCTATGGCTACACCTTC
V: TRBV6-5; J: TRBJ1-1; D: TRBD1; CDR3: CASRWDRENTEAFF; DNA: TGTGCCAGCAGATGGGACAGGGAGAACACTGAAGCTTTCTTT
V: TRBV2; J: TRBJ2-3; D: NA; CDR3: CASSEFYAQYF; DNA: TGTGCCAGCAGTGAGTTCTATGCGCAGTATTTT
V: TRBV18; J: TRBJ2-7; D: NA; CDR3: CASSLAGGSYEQYF; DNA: TGTGCCAGCTCACTGGCAGGGGGGTCCTACGAGCAGTACTTC
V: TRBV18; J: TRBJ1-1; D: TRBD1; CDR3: CASSPGTGRLNTEAFF; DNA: TGTGCCAGCTCACCAGGGACAGGGCGGTTGAACACTGAAGCTTTCTTT